The 30 T cell receptor beta chains reported below all come from one sample, sequenced in a study of blood T cell repertoires in COVID-19. Clones were sequenced by immunoSEQ multiplex PCR, and TCRdb holds only the in-frame ones, with some missing. Of 200,000 to 250,000 clones detected, less than 90% appear once; the ten largest clones hold roughly 2%. Sequencing used peripheral blood. These receptors were collected from a man between 40 and 49 years old with active or convalescent COVID-19.

The genes are TRBV7-9 and TRBJ2-1; possible D gene TRBD1, 5 bases. This CDR3 contains 15 residues. V was clipped by 5 bases and J by 0 bases, with 11 bases between them. Germline CDR1 SEHNR, CDR2 FQNEAQ (reference sequence). DNA of the CDR3: TGTGCCAGCAGCATCAGGGCCGACTCCTACAATGAGCAGTTCTTC. The encoded protein is CASSIRADSYNEQFF.

The genes are TRBV4-1 and TRBJ1-6; 8 bases map to TRBD1. This CDR3 has 15 amino acids. The V and J ends lost 1 base and 7 bases, in that order; junction bases with no gene match: 3. Germline CDR1 and CDR2: MGHRA and YSYEKL. CDR3 in amino acids: CASSQGPGGNSPLHF. The CDR3 nucleotides read TGCGCCAGCAGCCAAGGTCCAGGGGGCAATTCACCCCTCCACTTT.

The chain uses TRBV28 and TRBJ2-2, with a possible D match to TRBD1 (5 bases). Germline V gene data show CDR1 as MDHEN and CDR2 as SYDVKM. V lost 7 bases, J lost 4 bases, and 10 bases lay in between. The CDR3 loop spans 13 amino acids. The CDR3 loop is CASKGATTGELFF. Here the CDR3 DNA reads TGTGCCAGCAAAGGGGCGACCACCGGGGAGCTGTTTTTT.

CDR3 protein: CASSRTSTSYEQYF. The DNA of the CDR3 is TGTGCCAGTAGTAGGACTAGCACCTCCTACGAGCAGTACTTC. V gene TRBV19 combines with J gene TRBJ2-7, with TRBD2 matching 8 bases. With 4 bases clipped from V and 0 bases from J, the junction kept 2 bases outside the gene matches. Germline CDR1 is LNHDA and CDR2 is SQIVND (reference sequence). The CDR3 loop spans 14 amino acids.

The sample holds one count of this clone. The chain couples TRBV5-1 to TRBJ1-2; D unresolved. The germline V gene has CDR1 SGHRS and CDR2 YFSETQ. Trimming pared 0 bases from V and 0 bases from J, leaving 6 bases between. The CDR3 consists of 14 residues. CDR3: CASSLESANYGYTF. CDR3 nucleotide sequence: TGCGCCAGCAGCTTGGAATCGGCTAACTATGGCTACACCTTC.

The chain employs TRBV19 and TRBJ1-5, with D possibly TRBD1 on 6 matching bases. This CDR3 is 16 amino acids long. Per germline, CDR1 LNHDA and CDR2 SQIVND (reference sequence). Trimming removed 5 bases from V and 2 bases from J, with 16 bases in between. The CDR3 loop is CASSAGARGGNQPQHF. CDR3 nucleotides: TGTGCCAGTAGTGCAGGGGCCCGTGGGGGCAATCAGCCCCAGCATTTT.

V and J are TRBV10-1 and TRBJ2-2, with D uncertain. This CDR3 is 13 amino acids long. V lost 5 bases, J lost 6 bases, and 10 bases lay in between. Germline-derived CDR1 and CDR2 are WNHNN and SYGVQD (reference sequence). The CDR3 sequence: CASSYNHAGELFF. The CDR3 nucleotides are TGCGCCAGCAGTTACAACCACGCCGGGGAGCTGTTTTTT.

The rearrangement joins TRBV28 to TRBJ1-4; maybe TRBD1 (6 bases). The V gene's germline CDR1 is MDHEN and CDR2 SYDVKM. The CDR3 runs 13 residues. The V and J ends lost 5 bases and 6 bases respectively, with 10 bases between them. The CDR3 here is CASSPGGHEKLFF. In DNA, the CDR3 is TGTGCCAGCAGTCCGGGGGGCCATGAAAAACTGTTTTTT.

There are a few counts of this clone. V is TRBV28 and J is TRBJ2-3, with 9 bases that match TRBD2. This CDR3 region has 16 residues. From germline, CDR1 is MDHEN and CDR2 SYDVKM. Germline trimming cut 1 base from V and 3 bases from J; bases unmatched to any gene: 5. In DNA, the CDR3 is TGTGCCAGCAGTTTATCCAGCGGGGGGTCTACAGATACGCAGTATTTT. Its translation is CASSLSSGGSTDTQYF.

This clone has more than one count but fewer than ten. This rearrangement joins TRBV30 to TRBJ1-2, with D hard to call. There are 11 residues in the CDR3. V dropped 1 base and J dropped 7 bases, with 7 bases sitting between them. Germline-derived CDR1 and CDR2 are GTSNPN and SVGIG (reference sequence). The CDR3 region has the DNA TGTGCCTGGAGTGGGGCCCGTGGCTACACCTTC. This codes for CAWSGARGYTF.

The rearrangement uses TRBV28 and TRBJ2-7, with D possibly matching TRBD2 (6 bases). Per germline, CDR1 MDHEN and CDR2 SYDVKM. This CDR3 has 13 residues. Trimming stripped 3 bases from V and 9 bases from J, with 15 bases between. The CDR3: CASSFEGTFWQYF. The CDR3 coding sequence is TGTGCCAGCAGTTTCGAGGGGACTTTTTGGCAGTACTTC.

In the case of this clone: Different DNA sequences within this sample yield the same CDR3. The genes are TRBV5-4 and TRBJ2-7, with D maybe TRBD2 (6 bases). This CDR3 is built from 13 residues. Trimming removed 0 bases from V and 5 bases from J, with 9 bases in between. The V gene's germline CDR1 is SGHNT and CDR2 YYREEE (reference sequence). The CDR3 loop is CASSLDRGNEQYF. DNA of the CDR3: TGTGCCAGCAGCTTGGATCGGGGGAACGAGCAGTACTTC.

The genes are TRBV5-4 and TRBJ2-5, with D possibly being TRBD2 (7 bases). Germline V CDR1 and CDR2: SGHNT, YYREEE (reference sequence). The CDR3 runs 15 residues. The V gene lost 4 bases and the J gene lost 4 bases, with 17 bases spanning the gap. The CDR3 region is CASSLKVGGRETQYF. The CDR3 nucleotides are TGTGCCAGCAGCCTGAAGGTGGGGGGGCGAGAGACCCAGTACTTC.

The V and J genes are TRBV30 and TRBJ1-5; D is unresolved. The ends were cut back, 3 bases at V and 0 bases at J, with 12 bases in the middle. Germline loops: CDR1 GTSNPN, CDR2 SVGIG (reference sequence). This CDR3 has 15 amino acids. CDR3 loop: CAWRDHEGSNQPQHF. The DNA for the CDR3 is TGTGCCTGGAGAGATCACGAGGGTAGCAATCAGCCCCAGCATTTT.

The CDR3 here is CSVSREMKAFF. DNA for the CDR3: TGCAGCGTTTCAAGGGAGATGAAAGCTTTCTTT. J is TRBJ1-1 and V is TRBV29-1; unclear D gene. The germline V gene has CDR1 SQVTM and CDR2 ANQGSEA. Trimming left V 5 bases short and J 9 bases short, with 13 bases between. This CDR3 comprises 11 residues.

The gene calls are TRBV14 and TRBJ2-3; a possible D gene is TRBD2 (6 bases). Germline CDR1 is SGHDN and CDR2 is FVKESK. V shed 0 bases and J shed 4 bases, with 14 bases lying between them. The CDR3 consists of 16 residues. CDR3 amino acids: CASSQDSGYSADTQYF. The CDR3 DNA sequence: TGTGCCAGCAGCCAAGACAGCGGGTATTCAGCAGATACGCAGTATTTT.

This chain uses TRBV5-6 with TRBJ2-7; 7 bases agree with TRBD1. The length of the CDR3 is 15 residues. Germline V CDR1 and CDR2: SGHDT, YYEEEE. After removal of 1 base from V and 0 bases from J, the junction contained 4 bases not matched to a gene. CDR3 amino acids: CASSLTGAPSYEQYF. In DNA, the CDR3 is TGTGCCAGCAGCTTGACAGGGGCCCCCTCCTACGAGCAGTACTTC.

This chain joins TRBV19 and TRBJ1-1, with D unresolved. CDR1 LNHDA and CDR2 SQIVND come from the germline V gene (reference sequence). The length of the CDR3 is 15 residues. Trimming removed 3 bases from V and 4 bases from J, with 15 bases in between. This CDR3 reads CASSIGVPSFTEAFF. The CDR3 DNA is TGTGCCAGTAGTATCGGGGTACCTTCTTTCACTGAAGCTTTCTTT.

The chain links TRBV28 to TRBJ1-1; D gene uncertain. This CDR3 is 12 amino acids long. Between the trimmed V and J ends, which lost 5 bases and 12 bases, there was a span of 16 bases. CDR1 and CDR2 from the germline V gene are MDHEN and SYDVKM. The CDR3 bases are TGTGCCAGCAGTCCACTCGACTCGAGAACTTTCTTT. Its protein is CASSPLDSRTFF.

V gene TRBV28 combines with J gene TRBJ1-4, with D possibly matching TRBD1 (5 bases). V lost 5 bases, J lost 4 bases, and 14 bases lay in between. CDR3 size: 15 residues. Germline V lookup: CDR1 MDHEN, CDR2 SYDVKM. The CDR3 here is CASSRRGSHNEKLFF. The CDR3 region has the DNA TGTGCCAGCAGTCGGAGGGGCAGTCATAATGAAAAACTGTTTTTT.

In this sample, this clone turned up once. The J gene is TRBJ1-4, the V gene TRBV7-2; D is undetermined. The CDR3 runs to 15 residues. Germline V lookup: CDR1 SGHTA, CDR2 FQGNSA. V was trimmed by 2 bases and J by 0 bases, leaving 7 bases between them. CDR3 DNA: TGTGCCAGCAGCTTAAGACTGACAACTAATGAAAAACTGTTTTTT. Translated, it gives CASSLRLTTNEKLFF.

V and J are TRBV18 and TRBJ2-7; possibly TRBD2 for D (6 bases). V gave up 0 bases and J gave up 3 bases, with 12 bases separating them. The CDR3 covers 15 residues. Looked up from germline, CDR1 is KGHSH and CDR2 is LQKENI. CDR3 bases: TGTGCCAGCTCACCACCGTCTAGCGACTACTACGAGCAGTACTTC. Encoded protein: CASSPPSSDYYEQYF.

This clone showed up just a few times. The V call is TRBV2, the J call TRBJ1-1, with D possibly TRBD1 on 5 matching bases. Germline-derived CDR1 and CDR2 are SNHLY and FYNNEI. V lost 6 bases and J lost 1, with 12 bases in between. The CDR3 loop spans 14 amino acids. CDR3 sequence (DNA): TGTGCCAGCAGGGGGGGGACCTCGAACACTGAAGCTTTCTTT. Amino acids: CASRGGTSNTEAFF. Together with reference TRBV2 and TRBJ1-1, the CDR3 gives the full variable domain: EPEVTQTPSHQVTQMGQEVILRCVPISNHLYFYWYRQILGQKVEFLVSFYNNEISEKSEIFDDQFSVERPDGSNFTLKIRSTKLEDSAMYFCASRGGTSNTEAFFGQGTRLTVV.

The chain recombines TRBV6-7 with TRBJ1-2; 8 bases agree with TRBD1. TRBV6-7 is an ORF for which the function is uncertain. The CDR3 runs 14 residues. Losses at the gene ends were 2 bases for V and 6 bases for J; bases not matched to a gene: 5. The CDR3 reads CASSYQDRVDGYTF. The CDR3 region has the DNA TGTGCCAGCAGTTACCAGGACAGGGTAGATGGCTACACCTTC.

This chain connects TRBV28 to TRBJ2-7; the D gene is possibly TRBD2 (5 bases). Germline CDR1 and CDR2: MDHEN and SYDVKM. V was shortened by 4 bases and J by 6 bases, with 16 bases between the two germline ends. The CDR3 consists of 14 residues. The CDR3, as DNA: TGTGCCAGCAGTTCTCGGACGATCCTAGCCGAGCAGTACTTC. Its protein is CASSSRTILAEQYF. Drawing the rest from reference TRBV28 and TRBJ2-7, the complete variable domain is DVKVTQSSRYLVKRTGEKVFLECVQDMDHENMFWYRQDPGLGLRLIYFSYDVKMKEKGDIPEGYSVSREKKERFSLILESASTNQTSMYLCASSSRTILAEQYFGPGTRLTVT.

This chain joins TRBV19 and TRBJ2-7; 8 nucleotides agree with TRBD1. Germline CDR1 is LNHDA and CDR2 is SQIVND (reference sequence). The length of the CDR3 is 16 residues. V gave up 2 bases and J gave up 3 bases; unmatched junction bases: 9. This chain's CDR3 is CASSISGQGGDYEQYF. The CDR3 DNA reads as TGTGCCAGTAGTATATCCGGACAGGGCGGGGACTACGAGCAGTACTTC.

The V call is TRBV18, the J call TRBJ2-5; TRBD2 aligns across 9 bases. V shed 0 bases and J 4 bases; nucleotides not matched to a gene: 6. There are 16 residues in the CDR3. The V gene's germline CDR1 is KGHSH and CDR2 LQKENI. The CDR3 spells CASSPPSGSVGETQYF. CDR3 DNA sequence: TGTGCCAGCTCACCACCTAGCGGGAGTGTTGGAGAGACCCAGTACTTC.

This chain connects TRBV2 to TRBJ2-3; TRBD2 matches at 14 bases. The CDR3 has 17 amino acids. Per germline, CDR1 SNHLY and CDR2 FYNNEI. J was trimmed by 4 bases and V by 5 bases; bases with no gene match: 8. In DNA form, the CDR3 reads TGTGCCAGCAGTTCACCTGGGACTAGCGGGGGAGCAGATACGCAGTATTTT. It yields the protein CASSSPGTSGGADTQYF.

This sequence joins TRBV5-5 and TRBJ2-1; 7 bases match TRBD2. With V trimmed by 0 bases and J by 15 bases, 9 bases remained unmatched. Germline-derived CDR1 and CDR2 are SGHKS and YYEKEE (reference sequence). CDR3 length equals 13 residues. The CDR3 region is CASSLDPGRTRFF. Written as DNA, the CDR3 is TGTGCCAGCAGCTTGGATCCCGGGAGGACCCGGTTCTTC.

CDR3 bases: TGTGCCAGCAGCCAAGAGCAAGAGGGTTATAATTCACCCCTCCACTTT. It encodes CASSQEQEGYNSPLHF. The V gene is TRBV4-2, the J gene TRBJ1-6; D not certain. Trimming took 0 bases from V and 4 from J, leaving 10 bases between them. Germline CDR1 reads LGHNA; CDR2 reads YNFKEQ. This CDR3 contains 16 residues.